A single sample gave rise to the 16 T cell receptor beta chains below, sequenced in a study of beta chain features in type 1 diabetes. Sequencing targeted expressed TCRB transcripts, as all isolated RNA had been reverse transcribed. The data were produced by immunoSEQ multiplex PCR, yet TCRdb's version contains in-frame clones alone and is incomplete. The table records about 620,000 clones, 15% to 19% of them present only once. The sample comprised naive CD4+ T cells from blood. The origin of the receptors is a young man in good health.

The rearrangement uses TRBV23-1 and TRBJ2-7; D gene unclear. TRBV23-1 is reported as an ORF; its role is uncertain. This CDR3 spans 17 amino acids. V lost 10 bases to trimming and J lost 0 bases, with 25 bases between them. CDR3: CATPPIIPRRSSYEQYF. In DNA, the CDR3 is TGCGCCACCCCTCCCATTATTCCGCGTCGATCCTCCTACGAGCAGTACTTC.

This clone was detected only a few times. In DNA, the CDR3 is TGCGCCAGCAGCCAAAGGGACAGGGCCCGCAATGAGCAGTTCTTC. Protein product: CASSQRDRARNEQFF. The chain employs TRBV5-1 and TRBJ2-1, with 9 bases lining up with TRBD1. Germline V CDR1 and CDR2: SGHRS, YFSETQ. The CDR3 consists of 15 residues. The V segment lost 4 bases and the J segment 6 bases; nucleotides outside the gene matches: 8.

This clone showed up just a few times. The V call is TRBV25-1, the J call TRBJ2-7, with D tentatively TRBD1 (6 bases). This CDR3 has 15 residues. V was clipped by 3 bases and J by 2 bases, with 14 bases between them. Per germline, CDR1 MGHDK and CDR2 SYGVNS. The CDR3 loop reads CASSDPRGPTYEQYF. In DNA, the CDR3 is TGTGCCAGCAGTGACCCCAGGGGACCCACCTACGAGCAGTACTTC.

This clone was counted ten times or more. This CDR3 is CASSLIRSYNEQFF. CDR3 DNA sequence: TGTGCCAGCAGCTTAATCCGGTCCTACAATGAGCAGTTCTTC. The chain is built from TRBV13 and TRBJ2-1, with no clear D. V dropped 2 bases and J dropped 1 base, with 6 bases sitting between them. CDR1 is PRHDT, CDR2 FYEKMQ, per germline (reference sequence). The CDR3 spans 14 residues.

The rearrangement joins TRBV29-1 to TRBJ1-1; unclear D gene. The CDR3 is 16 amino acids. Germline-derived CDR1 and CDR2 are SQVTM and ANQGSEA. V lost 5 bases to trimming and J lost 0 bases, with 19 bases between them. The CDR3 DNA reads as TGCAGCGTTAGCGGGTTTGGTTGGAACTTGAACACTGAAGCTTTCTTT. Translated, it gives CSVSGFGWNLNTEAFF.

This chain joins TRBV7-2 and TRBJ1-6; D is unresolved. Germline values: CDR1 SGHTA, CDR2 FQGNSA. V lost 4 bases to trimming and J lost 8 bases, with 15 bases between them. This CDR3 is built from 15 residues. The CDR3: CASSSPDPGYSPLHF. CDR3 bases: TGTGCCAGCAGCTCCCCGGACCCGGGTTATTCACCCCTCCACTTT.

The chain combines TRBV28 with TRBJ1-1; perhaps TRBD1 as D (6 bases). Per the germline V gene, CDR1 is MDHEN and CDR2 is SYDVKM. V shed 5 bases and J shed 1 base, with 14 bases lying between them. This CDR3 region has 15 residues. CDR3 protein: CASSKTGSRNTEAFF. The CDR3 DNA follows: TGTGCCAGCAGTAAAACAGGGAGTAGGAACACTGAAGCTTTCTTT.

The chain is built from TRBV9 and TRBJ2-1; tentative D call: TRBD1 (6 bases). This CDR3 is 16 amino acids long. Germline V lookup: CDR1 SGDLS, CDR2 YYNGEE. Trimming pared 2 bases from V and 5 bases from J, leaving 17 bases between. The CDR3 DNA reads TGTGCCAGCAGCGTGGGGACACGGACTTACAACAATGAGCAGTTCTTC. Encoded protein: CASSVGTRTYNNEQFF.

This rearrangement joins TRBV6-5 to TRBJ2-5; D gene ambiguous. The germline CDR1 and CDR2 sequences are MNHEY and SVGAGI. The V gene lost 4 bases and the J gene lost 5 bases, with 8 bases spanning the gap. This CDR3 has 12 amino acids. In DNA, the CDR3 is TGTGCCAGCAGTTCCATCCCGGAGACCCAGTACTTC. It specifies CASSSIPETQYF.

This clone turned up a few times. Other nucleotide sequences in the sample specify the same CDR3. CDR3 region: CASSFLTYEQYF. The CDR3 DNA follows: TGTGCCAGCAGTTTCCTTACCTACGAGCAGTACTTC. This chain joins TRBV28 and TRBJ2-7; no definite D call. Germline lookup yields CDR1 MDHEN and CDR2 SYDVKM. V was shortened by 3 bases and J by 2 bases, with 5 bases between the two germline ends. CDR3 length equals 12 residues.

This clone showed up just a few times. The chain employs TRBV6-1 and TRBJ2-3, with D unclear. V was pared by 7 bases and J by 4 bases, with 12 bases between. Germline CDR1 MNHNS, CDR2 SASEGT. The CDR3 consists of 13 residues. Written as DNA, the CDR3 is TGTGCCAGCATTCGCGGCTGGGCAGATACGCAGTATTTT. This sequence encodes CASIRGWADTQYF.

V gene TRBV28 combines with J gene TRBJ2-4, with unresolved D. Germline values: CDR1 MDHEN, CDR2 SYDVKM. The CDR3 is 16 residues long. Trimming took off 4 bases at V and 0 bases at J, with 13 bases between the two ends. CDR3 DNA: TGTGCCAGCAGTTACACCCCTTGGGCAGCCAAAAACATTCAGTACTTC. It yields the protein CASSYTPWAAKNIQYF.

In its sample, this clone was seen a few times. V usage is TRBV29-1 and J usage is TRBJ2-6, with D maybe TRBD2 (5 bases). V was shortened by 5 bases and J by 1 base, with 24 bases between the two germline ends. Germline V lookup: CDR1 SQVTM, CDR2 ANQGSEA. CDR3 length: 19 amino acids. The CDR3 DNA reads as TGCAGCGTTTCCGGGGATCCTCTCCCCGCTTATTCTGGGGCCAACGTCCTGACTTTC. Translated: CSVSGDPLPAYSGANVLTF.

This clone was recorded a few times. The chain carries TRBV10-3 and TRBJ2-3; TRBD1 aligns across 7 bases. V was pared by 7 bases and J by 2 bases, with 12 bases of the junction left unmatched. Looked up from germline, CDR1 is ENHRY and CDR2 is SYGVKD. There are 16 residues in the CDR3. The CDR3 loop is CAIIDRQGSSTDTQYF. The CDR3 DNA sequence: TGTGCCATCATCGATAGACAGGGAAGTTCCACAGATACGCAGTATTTT.

There are a few counts of this clone. J is TRBJ2-1 and V is TRBV19, with D possibly being TRBD1 (5 bases). There are 13 residues in the CDR3. V lost 7 bases to trimming and J lost 8 bases, with 15 bases between them. Germline V gene lookup returns CDR1 LNHDA and CDR2 SQIVND (reference sequence). CDR3 amino acids: CASTALGADEQFF. The CDR3 DNA follows: TGTGCCAGTACCGCCTTAGGGGCGGATGAGCAGTTCTTC.

The J gene is TRBJ1-2, the V gene TRBV28; 7 bases align to TRBD1. Germline CDR1 MDHEN, CDR2 SYDVKM. V was pared by 0 bases and J by 4 bases, with 11 bases of the junction left unmatched. This CDR3 region has 17 residues. CDR3 sequence: CASSLWRSGTALYGYTF. CDR3 bases: TGTGCCAGCAGTTTATGGCGCTCCGGGACAGCGCTCTATGGCTACACCTTC.